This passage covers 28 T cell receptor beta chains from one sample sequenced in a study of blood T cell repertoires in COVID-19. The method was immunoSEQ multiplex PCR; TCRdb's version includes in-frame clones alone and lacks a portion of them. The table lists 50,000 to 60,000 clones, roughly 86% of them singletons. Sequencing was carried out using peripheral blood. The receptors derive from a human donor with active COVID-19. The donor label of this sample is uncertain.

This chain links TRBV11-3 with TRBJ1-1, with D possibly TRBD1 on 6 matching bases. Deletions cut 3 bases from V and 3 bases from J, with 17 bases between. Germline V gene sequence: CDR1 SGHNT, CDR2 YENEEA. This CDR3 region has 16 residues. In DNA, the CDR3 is TGTGCCAGCAGCTTTGGTTCCATCGGGGGGCACACTGAAGCTTTCTTT. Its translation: CASSFGSIGGHTEAFF.

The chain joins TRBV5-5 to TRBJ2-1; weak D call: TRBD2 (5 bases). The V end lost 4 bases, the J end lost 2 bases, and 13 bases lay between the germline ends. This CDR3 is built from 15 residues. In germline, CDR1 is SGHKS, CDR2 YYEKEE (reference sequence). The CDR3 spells CASSLRMEAYNEQFF. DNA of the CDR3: TGTGCCAGCAGCCTAAGGATGGAGGCCTACAATGAGCAGTTCTTC.

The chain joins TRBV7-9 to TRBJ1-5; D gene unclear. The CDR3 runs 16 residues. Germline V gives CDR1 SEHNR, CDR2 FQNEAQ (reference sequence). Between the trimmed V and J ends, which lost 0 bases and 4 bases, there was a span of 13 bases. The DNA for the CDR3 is TGTGCCAGCAGCTTAGCGGGCTATGGAGGTAATCAGCCCCAGCATTTT. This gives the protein CASSLAGYGGNQPQHF.

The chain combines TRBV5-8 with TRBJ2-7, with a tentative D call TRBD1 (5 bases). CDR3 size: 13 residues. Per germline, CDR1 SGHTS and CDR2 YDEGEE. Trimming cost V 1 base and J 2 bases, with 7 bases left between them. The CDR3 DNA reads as TGTGCCAGCAGCTTGTGGGGCGCCTACGAGCAGTACTTC. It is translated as CASSLWGAYEQYF.

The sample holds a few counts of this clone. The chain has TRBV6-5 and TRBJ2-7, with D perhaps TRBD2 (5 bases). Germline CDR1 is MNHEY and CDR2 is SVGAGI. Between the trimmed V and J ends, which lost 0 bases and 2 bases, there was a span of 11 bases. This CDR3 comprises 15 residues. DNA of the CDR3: TGTGCCAGCAGTTACTCGCGGACTCCTACCTACGAGCAGTACTTC. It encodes CASSYSRTPTYEQYF.

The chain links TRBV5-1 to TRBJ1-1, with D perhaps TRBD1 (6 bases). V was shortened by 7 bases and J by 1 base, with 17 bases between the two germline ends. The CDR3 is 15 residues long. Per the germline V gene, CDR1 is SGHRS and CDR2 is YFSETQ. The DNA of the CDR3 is TGCGCCAGCTCGCTTTTGGGGGCGGAGAACACTGAAGCTTTCTTT. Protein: CASSLLGAENTEAFF.

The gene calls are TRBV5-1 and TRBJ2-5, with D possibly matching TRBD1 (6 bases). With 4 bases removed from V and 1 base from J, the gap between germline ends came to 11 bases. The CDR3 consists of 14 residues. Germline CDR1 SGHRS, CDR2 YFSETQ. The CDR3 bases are TGCGCCAGCAGCAGTATGGGGGCCCAAGAGACCCAGTACTTC. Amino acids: CASSSMGAQETQYF.

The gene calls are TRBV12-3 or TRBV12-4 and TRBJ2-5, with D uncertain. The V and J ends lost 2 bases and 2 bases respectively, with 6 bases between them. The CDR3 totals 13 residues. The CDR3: CASSLRSQETQYF. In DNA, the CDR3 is TGTGCCAGCAGTTTACGGAGTCAAGAGACCCAGTACTTC.

This CDR3 is CASITGSTRDEQYF. CDR3 sequence (DNA): TGTGCCAGCATCACCGGGTCGACCCGAGACGAGCAGTACTTC. The V call is TRBV6-5, the J call TRBJ2-7; D unresolved. The germline V and J ends were trimmed by 7 bases and 5 bases, with 18 bases remaining between them. There are 14 residues in the CDR3. Germline V CDR1 and CDR2: MNHEY, SVGAGI.

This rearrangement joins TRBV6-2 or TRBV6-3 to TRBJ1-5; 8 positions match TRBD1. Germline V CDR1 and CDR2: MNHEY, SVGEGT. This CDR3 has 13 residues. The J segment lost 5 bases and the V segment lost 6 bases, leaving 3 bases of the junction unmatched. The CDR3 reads CASSPGGYQPQHF. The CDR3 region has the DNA TGTGCCAGCAGCCCAGGGGGCTATCAGCCCCAGCATTTT.

CDR3 in amino acids: CASSLTGEDEKLFF. CDR3 sequence (DNA): TGTGCCAGCAGCTTGACAGGGGAGGATGAAAAACTGTTTTTT. The chain is built from TRBV5-6 and TRBJ1-4; 7 bases fit TRBD1. There are 14 residues in the CDR3. V lost 1 base, J lost 6 bases, and 3 bases stayed unmatched. The germline gives CDR1 SGHDT, CDR2 YYEEEE.

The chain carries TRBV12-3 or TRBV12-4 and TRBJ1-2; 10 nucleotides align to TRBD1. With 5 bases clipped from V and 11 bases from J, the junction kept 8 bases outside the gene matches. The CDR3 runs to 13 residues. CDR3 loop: CASSRDRGPRYTF. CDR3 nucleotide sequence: TGTGCCAGCAGTCGAGACAGGGGGCCAAGGTACACCTTC.

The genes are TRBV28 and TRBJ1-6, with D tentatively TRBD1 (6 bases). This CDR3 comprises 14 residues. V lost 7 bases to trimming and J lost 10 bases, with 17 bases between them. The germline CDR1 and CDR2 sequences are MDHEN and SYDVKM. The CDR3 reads CASNSGGLGSPLHF. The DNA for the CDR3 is TGTGCCAGCAATTCCGGGGGGCTTGGATCACCCCTCCACTTT.

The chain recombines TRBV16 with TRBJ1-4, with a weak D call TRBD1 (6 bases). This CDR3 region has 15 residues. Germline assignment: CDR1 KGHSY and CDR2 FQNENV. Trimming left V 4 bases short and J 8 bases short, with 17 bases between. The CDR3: CASSRTGTIQEKLFF. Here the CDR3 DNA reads TGTGCCAGCAGCCGCACCGGGACAATACAAGAAAAACTGTTTTTT.

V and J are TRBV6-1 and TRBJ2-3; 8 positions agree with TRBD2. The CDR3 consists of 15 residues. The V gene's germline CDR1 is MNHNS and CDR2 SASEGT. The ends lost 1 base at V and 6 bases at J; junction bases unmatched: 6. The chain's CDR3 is CASSEVAGGSDTQYF. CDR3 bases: TGTGCCAGCAGTGAAGTGGCGGGAGGATCCGATACGCAGTATTTT.

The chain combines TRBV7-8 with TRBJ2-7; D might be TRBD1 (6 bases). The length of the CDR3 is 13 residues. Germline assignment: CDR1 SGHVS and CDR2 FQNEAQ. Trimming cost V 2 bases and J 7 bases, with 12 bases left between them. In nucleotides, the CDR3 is TGTGCCAGCAGCTTACAGGGGACAAGGGAGCAGTACTTC. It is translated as CASSLQGTREQYF.

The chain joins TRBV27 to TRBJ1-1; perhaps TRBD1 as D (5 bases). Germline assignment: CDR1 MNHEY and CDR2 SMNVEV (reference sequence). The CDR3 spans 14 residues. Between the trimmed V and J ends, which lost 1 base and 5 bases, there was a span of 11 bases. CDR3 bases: TGTGCCAGCAGTTTATTAGGGGCGCGAACTGAAGCTTTCTTT. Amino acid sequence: CASSLLGARTEAFF.

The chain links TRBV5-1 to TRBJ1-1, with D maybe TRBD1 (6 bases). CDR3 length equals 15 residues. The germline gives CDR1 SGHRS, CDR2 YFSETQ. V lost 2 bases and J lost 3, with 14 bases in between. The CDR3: CASSFLRAGDTEAFF. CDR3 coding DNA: TGCGCCAGCAGCTTCCTTCGGGCAGGGGACACTGAAGCTTTCTTT.

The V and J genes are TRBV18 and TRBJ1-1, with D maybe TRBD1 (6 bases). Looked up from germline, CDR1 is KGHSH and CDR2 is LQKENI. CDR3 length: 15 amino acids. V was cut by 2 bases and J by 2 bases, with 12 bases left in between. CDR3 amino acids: CASSPSQGSNTEAFF. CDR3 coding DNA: TGTGCCAGCTCACCATCACAGGGTAGCAACACTGAAGCTTTCTTT.

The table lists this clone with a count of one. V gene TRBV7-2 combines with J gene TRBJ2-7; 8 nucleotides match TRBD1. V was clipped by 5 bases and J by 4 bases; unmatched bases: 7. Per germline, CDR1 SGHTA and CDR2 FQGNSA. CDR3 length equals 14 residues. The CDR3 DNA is TGTGCCAGCAGCCAAAGGACAGGGACGTACGAGCAGTACTTC. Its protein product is CASSQRTGTYEQYF.

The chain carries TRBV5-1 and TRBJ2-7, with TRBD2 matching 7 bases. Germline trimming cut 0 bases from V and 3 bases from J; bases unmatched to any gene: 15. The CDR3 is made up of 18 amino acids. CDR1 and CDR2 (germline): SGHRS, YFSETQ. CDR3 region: CASSLGMVGAAGFYEQYF. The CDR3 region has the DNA TGCGCCAGCAGCTTGGGTATGGTTGGGGCAGCGGGGTTCTACGAGCAGTACTTC.

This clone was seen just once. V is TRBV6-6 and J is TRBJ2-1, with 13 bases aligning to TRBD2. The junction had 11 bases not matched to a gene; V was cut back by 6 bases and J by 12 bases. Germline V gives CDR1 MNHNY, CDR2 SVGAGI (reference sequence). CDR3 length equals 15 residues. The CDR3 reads CASSSTSGGADGQFF. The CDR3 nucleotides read TGTGCCAGCAGCTCCACTAGCGGGGGGGCCGACGGGCAGTTCTTC.

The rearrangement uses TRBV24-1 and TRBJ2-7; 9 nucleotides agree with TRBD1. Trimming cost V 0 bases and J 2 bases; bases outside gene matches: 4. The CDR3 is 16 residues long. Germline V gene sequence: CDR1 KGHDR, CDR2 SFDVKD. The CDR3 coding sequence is TGTGCCACCAGTGATTTGTGGACAGGGGATACCTACGAGCAGTACTTC. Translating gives CATSDLWTGDTYEQYF.

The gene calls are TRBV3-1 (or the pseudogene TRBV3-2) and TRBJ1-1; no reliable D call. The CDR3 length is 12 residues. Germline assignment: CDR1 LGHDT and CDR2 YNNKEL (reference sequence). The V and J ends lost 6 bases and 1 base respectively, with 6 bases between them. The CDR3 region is CASSHGNTEAFF. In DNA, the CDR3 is TGTGCCAGCAGTCACGGGAACACTGAAGCTTTCTTT.

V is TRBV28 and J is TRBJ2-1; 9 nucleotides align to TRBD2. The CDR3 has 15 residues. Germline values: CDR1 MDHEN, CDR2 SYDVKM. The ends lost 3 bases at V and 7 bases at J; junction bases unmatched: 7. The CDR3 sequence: CASSLRAGGRNEQFF. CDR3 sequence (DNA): TGTGCCAGCAGTTTGCGAGCGGGAGGTCGGAATGAGCAGTTCTTC.

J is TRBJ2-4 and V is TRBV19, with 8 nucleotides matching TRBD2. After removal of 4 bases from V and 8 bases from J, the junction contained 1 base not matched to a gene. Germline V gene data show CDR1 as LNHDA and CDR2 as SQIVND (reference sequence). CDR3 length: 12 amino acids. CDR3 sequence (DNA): TGTGCCAGTAGTACGGGACTAGACATTCAGTACTTC. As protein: CASSTGLDIQYF.

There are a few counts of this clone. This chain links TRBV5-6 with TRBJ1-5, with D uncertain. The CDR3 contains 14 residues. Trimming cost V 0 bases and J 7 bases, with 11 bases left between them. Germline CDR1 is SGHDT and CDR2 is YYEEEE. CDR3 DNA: TGTGCCAGCAGCTTGGCGACTCTCGGGCAGCCCCAGCATTTT. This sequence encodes CASSLATLGQPQHF.

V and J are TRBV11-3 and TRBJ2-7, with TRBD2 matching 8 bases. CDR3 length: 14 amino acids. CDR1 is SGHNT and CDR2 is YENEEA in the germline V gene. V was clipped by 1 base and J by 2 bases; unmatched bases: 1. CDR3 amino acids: CASSLAGGTYEQYF. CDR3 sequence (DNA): TGTGCCAGCAGCTTAGCGGGAGGGACCTACGAGCAGTACTTC.